These 21 T cell receptor beta chains were sequenced from one sample in a study of blood T cell repertoires in COVID-19. Generated by immunoSEQ multiplex PCR, the TCRdb table keeps only in-frame clones and is missing some. This sample has some 400,000 clones, with 70% to 90% found just once. Sequencing was performed on PBMCs or T cells enriched from blood (not recorded which). The receptor source for this set is a man in his thirties or forties who had recovered from COVID-19.

The J gene is TRBJ1-5, the V gene TRBV5-6; maybe TRBD1 (5 bases). V shed 1 base and J shed 2 bases, with 10 bases lying between them. This CDR3 spans 15 amino acids. CDR1 and CDR2 (germline): SGHDT, YYEEEE. CDR3 in amino acids: CASSLSGFGNQPQHF. The CDR3 DNA sequence: TGTGCCAGCAGCTTGTCAGGGTTCGGCAATCAGCCCCAGCATTTT.

The chain recombines TRBV10-3 with TRBJ1-1, with D perhaps TRBD1 (5 bases). V shed 7 bases and J shed 8 bases, with 14 bases lying between them. The CDR3 extends over 12 amino acids. Germline V gene lookup returns CDR1 ENHRY and CDR2 SYGVKD. CDR3 region: CAITEGRGEAFF. The CDR3 DNA sequence: TGTGCCATCACCGAAGGGAGGGGAGAAGCTTTCTTT.

J is TRBJ1-2 and V is TRBV9; D unresolved. Germline lookup yields CDR1 SGDLS and CDR2 YYNGEE. CDR3 length: 14 amino acids. Trimming pared 7 bases from V and 1 base from J, leaving 14 bases between. The CDR3 DNA reads TGTGCCAGCGGCGAGGAGGTTCTTAACTATGGCTACACCTTC. Translated, it gives CASGEEVLNYGYTF.

The chain uses TRBV7-2 and TRBJ2-7; weak D call: TRBD2 (7 bases). This CDR3 spans 16 amino acids. Germline CDR1 and CDR2: SGHTA and FQGNSA. V lost 2 bases to trimming and J lost 0 bases, with 14 bases between them. The chain's CDR3 is CASSLLGGASSYEQYF. CDR3 sequence (DNA): TGTGCCAGCAGCTTACTGGGGGGGGCCAGCTCCTACGAGCAGTACTTC. The whole variable domain, filled in from reference TRBV7-2 and TRBJ2-7, reads GAGVSQSPSNKVTEKGKDVELRCDPISGHTALYWYRQSLGQGLEFLIYFQGNSAPDKSGLPSDRFSAERTGGSVSTLTIQRTQQEDSAVYLCASSLLGGASSYEQYFGPGTRLTVT.

J is TRBJ2-7 and V is TRBV18; weak D call: TRBD1 (6 bases). CDR1 is KGHSH, CDR2 LQKENI, per germline. The CDR3 contains 14 residues. The V end lost 5 bases, the J end lost 2 bases, and 13 bases lay between the germline ends. The CDR3 region has the DNA TGTGCCAGCTCATCCGAACAGGGCGCCTACGAGCAGTACTTC. It yields the protein CASSSEQGAYEQYF.

The genes are TRBV6-5 and TRBJ1-2, with D maybe TRBD1 (5 bases). Germline V lookup: CDR1 MNHEY, CDR2 SVGAGI. The CDR3 loop spans 12 amino acids. V was trimmed by 10 bases and J by 7 bases, leaving 16 bases between them. CDR3 nucleotide sequence: TGTGCCATTATGAGCAGGGCCGGTGGCTACACCTTC. Translating it yields CAIMSRAGGYTF.

The chain uses TRBV19 and TRBJ2-7; D not resolved. CDR3 length equals 13 residues. From germline, CDR1 is LNHDA and CDR2 SQIVND (reference sequence). V lost 2 bases and J 5 bases, leaving 10 bases between the germline ends. CDR3 residues: CASSIHGTDEQYF. The CDR3 bases are TGTGCCAGTAGTATACACGGTACGGACGAGCAGTACTTC.

The rearrangement links TRBV10-3 to TRBJ1-2, with 10 bases identical to TRBD1. The germline gives CDR1 ENHRY, CDR2 SYGVKD. The CDR3 is 14 amino acids. The J segment lost 8 bases and the V segment lost 6 bases, leaving 9 bases of the junction unmatched. This chain's CDR3 is CAIRAGQGIGGYTF. CDR3 nucleotides: TGTGCCATCAGAGCGGGACAGGGGATTGGAGGCTACACCTTC.

V and J are TRBV19 and TRBJ2-2, with TRBD2 as a possible D gene (6 bases). Germline V lookup: CDR1 LNHDA, CDR2 SQIVND (reference sequence). Between the trimmed V and J ends, which lost 7 bases and 6 bases, there was a span of 12 bases. This CDR3 region has 13 residues. The CDR3 reads CASTRGTAGELFF. In nucleotides, the CDR3 is TGTGCCAGTACCCGCGGGACGGCCGGGGAGCTGTTTTTT.

This chain connects TRBV5-6 to TRBJ1-1, with 10 bases identical to TRBD1. The CDR3 consists of 14 residues. Germline CDR1 is SGHDT and CDR2 is YYEEEE. V lost 3 bases, J lost 4 bases, and 3 bases stayed unmatched. CDR3 loop: CASSSTGGPTEAFF. The CDR3 bases are TGTGCCAGCAGCTCGACAGGGGGCCCCACTGAAGCTTTCTTT.

This rearrangement joins TRBV19 to TRBJ2-2; TRBD2 matches at 10 bases. The length of the CDR3 is 16 residues. The junction had 7 bases not matched to a gene; V was cut back by 1 base and J by 8 bases. The germline CDR1 and CDR2 sequences are LNHDA and SQIVND (reference sequence). The CDR3 protein is CASSIGLAGPRGELFF. The CDR3 DNA follows: TGTGCCAGTAGTATAGGACTAGCGGGTCCACGGGGGGAGCTGTTTTTT.

The chain combines TRBV19 with TRBJ1-1, with D possibly being TRBD1 (5 bases). This CDR3 is built from 13 residues. Per germline, CDR1 LNHDA and CDR2 SQIVND (reference sequence). V lost 3 bases and J lost 7, with 12 bases in between. Here the CDR3 DNA reads TGTGCCAGTAGTATTTTTCAGGGCGGTGAAGCTTTCTTT. Protein product: CASSIFQGGEAFF.

This chain connects TRBV29-1 to TRBJ1-2; D is uncertain. From germline, CDR1 is SQVTM and CDR2 ANQGSEA. Trimming took off 4 bases at V and 2 bases at J, with 11 bases between the two ends. The CDR3 consists of 13 residues. CDR3 nucleotides: TGCAGCGTTGGCCAGCTACTAAACTATGGCTACACCTTC. Translation: CSVGQLLNYGYTF. The full variable domain, its missing parts supplied by reference TRBV29-1 and TRBJ1-2, is SAVISQKPSRDICQRGTSLTIQCQVDSQVTMMFWYRQQPGQSLTLIATANQGSEATYESGFVIDKFPISRPNLTFSTLTVSNMSPEDSSIYLCSVGQLLNYGYTFGSGTRLTVV.

This chain links TRBV7-6 with TRBJ1-2; 9 bases are shared with TRBD1. Germline V gene lookup returns CDR1 SGHVS and CDR2 FNYEAQ. The J segment lost 4 bases and the V segment lost 1 base, leaving 4 bases of the junction unmatched. This CDR3 has 15 residues. The CDR3 region is CASSLGTGEVYGYTF. The CDR3 DNA sequence: TGTGCCAGCAGCTTAGGGACAGGGGAGGTCTATGGCTACACCTTC.

The chain couples TRBV30 to TRBJ2-6; TRBD2 might be the D (5 bases). CDR1 and CDR2 (germline): GTSNPN, SVGIG (reference sequence). CDR3 length equals 15 residues. V was shortened by 7 bases and J by 2 bases, with 15 bases between the two germline ends. The chain's CDR3 is CASRAETTGANVLTF. Written as DNA, the CDR3 is TGTGCCTCGAGGGCAGAGACAACTGGGGCCAACGTCCTGACTTTC. The full variable domain, in which reference TRBV30 and TRBJ2-6 provide the parts outside the CDR3, is SQTIHQWPATLVQPVGSPLSLECTVEGTSNPNLYWYRQAAGRGLQLLFYSVGIGQISSEVPQNLSASRPQDRQFILSSKKLLLSDSGFYLCASRAETTGANVLTFGAGSRLTVL.

This clone was detected once. This chain links TRBV29-1 with TRBJ2-1, with D unclear. The CDR3 is 11 amino acids. V dropped 4 bases and J dropped 5 bases, with 6 bases sitting between them. Germline V lookup: CDR1 SQVTM, CDR2 ANQGSEA. The DNA of the CDR3 is TGCAGCGTTGTAAGAGACAATGAGCAGTTCTTC. This gives the protein CSVVRDNEQFF.

In its sample, this clone was seen a few times. The rearrangement links TRBV15 to TRBJ2-7, with TRBD1 matching over 8 bases. CDR1 is LNHNV, CDR2 YYDKDF, per germline (reference sequence). Trimming removed 3 bases from V and 4 bases from J; junction bases left unmatched: 11. The CDR3 length is 16 residues. In DNA, the CDR3 is TGTGCCACCAGCAGGGACAGGGTCTCCGCGACATACGAGCAGTACTTC. Translated: CATSRDRVSATYEQYF.

In its sample, this clone was seen once. The gene calls are TRBV9 and TRBJ2-7; D unclear. V dropped 4 bases and J dropped 4 bases, with 15 bases sitting between them. The CDR3 runs to 14 residues. In germline, CDR1 is SGDLS, CDR2 YYNGEE. CDR3 protein: CASSITYEPYEQYF. As DNA, the CDR3 is TGTGCCAGCAGCATAACGTACGAGCCTTACGAGCAGTACTTC. Full variable domain (rest looked up from reference TRBV9 and TRBJ2-7): DSGVTQTPKHLITATGQRVTLRCSPRSGDLSVYWYQQSLDQGLQFLIQYYNGEERAKGNILERFSAQQFPDLHSELNLSSLELGDSALYFCASSITYEPYEQYFGPGTRLTVT.

J is TRBJ2-1 and V is TRBV13; 7 positions agree with TRBD2. With 5 bases clipped from V and 0 bases from J, the junction kept 10 bases outside the gene matches. The length of the CDR3 is 17 residues. Per the germline V gene, CDR1 is PRHDT and CDR2 is FYEKMQ (reference sequence). CDR3 coding DNA: TGTGCCAGCAGCCAAGCAAAAGGACTAGGCTCCTACAATGAGCAGTTCTTC. Encoded protein: CASSQAKGLGSYNEQFF.

The chain has TRBV5-1 and TRBJ1-1; 10 nucleotides agree with TRBD1. CDR1 is SGHRS and CDR2 is YFSETQ in the germline V gene. The CDR3 consists of 15 residues. J gave up 1 base and V 3 bases, and 3 bases lay outside the gene matches. CDR3 coding DNA: TGCGCCAGCAGCTCCGGACAGGGGGGGAACACTGAAGCTTTCTTT. It encodes CASSSGQGGNTEAFF.

The J gene is TRBJ1-4, the V gene TRBV9, with 8 nucleotides matching TRBD1. The CDR3 spans 15 residues. Trimming took 2 bases from V and 5 from J; bases not matched to a gene: 5. CDR1 and CDR2 from the germline V gene are SGDLS and YYNGEE. CDR3 protein: CASSVQGAWNEKLFF. In DNA, the CDR3 is TGTGCCAGCAGCGTGCAGGGGGCTTGGAATGAAAAACTGTTTTTT.